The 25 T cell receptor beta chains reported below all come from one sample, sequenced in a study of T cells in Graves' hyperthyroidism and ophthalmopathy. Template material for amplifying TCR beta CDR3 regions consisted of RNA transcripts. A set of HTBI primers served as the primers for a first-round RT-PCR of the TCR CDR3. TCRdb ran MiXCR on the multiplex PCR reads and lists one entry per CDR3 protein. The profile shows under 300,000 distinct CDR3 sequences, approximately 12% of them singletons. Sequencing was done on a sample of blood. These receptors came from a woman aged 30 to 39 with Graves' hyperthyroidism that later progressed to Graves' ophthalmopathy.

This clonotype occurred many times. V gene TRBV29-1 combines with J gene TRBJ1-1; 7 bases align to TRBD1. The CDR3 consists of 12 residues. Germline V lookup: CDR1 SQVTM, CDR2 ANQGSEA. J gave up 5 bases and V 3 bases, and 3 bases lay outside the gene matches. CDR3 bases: TGCAGCGTTGACAGGGGGACGACTGAAGCTTTCTTT. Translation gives CSVDRGTTEAFF.

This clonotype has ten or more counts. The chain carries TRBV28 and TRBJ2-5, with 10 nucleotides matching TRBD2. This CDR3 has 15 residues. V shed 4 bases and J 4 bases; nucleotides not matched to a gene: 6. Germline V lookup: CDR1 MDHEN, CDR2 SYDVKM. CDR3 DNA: TGTGCCAGCAGTTCTAGCGGGAGAGGGGCAGAGACCCAGTACTTC. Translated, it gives CASSSSGRGAETQYF.

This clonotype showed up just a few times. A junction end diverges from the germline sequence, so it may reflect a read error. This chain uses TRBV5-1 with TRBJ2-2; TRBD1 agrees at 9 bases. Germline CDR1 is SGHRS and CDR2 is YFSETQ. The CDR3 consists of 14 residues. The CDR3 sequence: CASSGTGNSGELFF. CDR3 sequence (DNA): TGCGCCAGCAGTGGGACAGGGAACTCCGGGGAGCTGTTTTTT.

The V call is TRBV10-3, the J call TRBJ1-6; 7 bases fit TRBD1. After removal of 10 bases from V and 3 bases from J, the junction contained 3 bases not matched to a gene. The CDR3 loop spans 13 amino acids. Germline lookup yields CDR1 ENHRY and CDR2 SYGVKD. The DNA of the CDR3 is TGTGCCACCGGACAGGACTATAATTCACCCCTCCACTTT. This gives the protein CATGQDYNSPLHF.

The chain's CDR3 is CASSTLQGDSHEQYF. The CDR3 DNA reads as TGTGCCAGCAGCACGCTACAGGGGGATTCCCACGAGCAGTACTTC. The V call is TRBV7-9, the J call TRBJ2-7; 8 bases fit TRBD1. The V gene end was trimmed by 5 bases and the J gene end by 5 bases; junction bases not matched to a gene: 11. The germline gives CDR1 SEHNR, CDR2 FQNEAQ (reference sequence). The CDR3 spans 15 residues.

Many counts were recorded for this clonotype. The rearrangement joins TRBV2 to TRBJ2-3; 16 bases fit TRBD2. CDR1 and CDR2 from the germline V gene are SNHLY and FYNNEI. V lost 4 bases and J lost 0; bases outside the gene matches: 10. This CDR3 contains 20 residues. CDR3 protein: CASSGPGTSGGAPSTDTQYF. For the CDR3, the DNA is TGTGCCAGCAGTGGACCCGGGACTAGCGGGGGGGCGCCTAGCACAGATACGCAGTATTTT. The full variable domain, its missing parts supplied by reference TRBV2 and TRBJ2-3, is EPEVTQTPSHQVTQMGQEVILRCVPISNHLYFYWYRQILGQKVEFLVSFYNNEISEKSEIFDDQFSVERPDGSNFTLKIRSTKLEDSAMYFCASSGPGTSGGAPSTDTQYFGPGTRLTVL.

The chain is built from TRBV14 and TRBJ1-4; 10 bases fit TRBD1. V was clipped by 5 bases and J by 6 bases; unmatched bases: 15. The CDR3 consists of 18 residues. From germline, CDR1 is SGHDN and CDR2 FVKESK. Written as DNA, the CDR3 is TGTGCCAGCAGCAAAAGACTACTATCCGGGACAGGGGATGAAAAACTGTTTTTT. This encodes CASSKRLLSGTGDEKLFF.

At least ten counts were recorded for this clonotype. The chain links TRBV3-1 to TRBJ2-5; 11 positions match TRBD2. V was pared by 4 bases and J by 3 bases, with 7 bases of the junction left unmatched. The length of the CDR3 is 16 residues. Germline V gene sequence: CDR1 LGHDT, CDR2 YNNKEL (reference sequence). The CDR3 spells CASSLRGSGREETQYF. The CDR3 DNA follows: TGTGCCAGCAGCCTCCGGGGTAGCGGGAGGGAAGAGACCCAGTACTTC.

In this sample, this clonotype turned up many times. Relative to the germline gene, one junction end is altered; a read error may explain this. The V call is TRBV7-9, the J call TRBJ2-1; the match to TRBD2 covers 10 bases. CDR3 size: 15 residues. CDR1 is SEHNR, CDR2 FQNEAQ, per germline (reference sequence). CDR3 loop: CASSLGLAGVNEQFF. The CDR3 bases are TGTGCCAGCAGTTTAGGTCTAGCGGGAGTCAATGAGCAGTTCTTC.

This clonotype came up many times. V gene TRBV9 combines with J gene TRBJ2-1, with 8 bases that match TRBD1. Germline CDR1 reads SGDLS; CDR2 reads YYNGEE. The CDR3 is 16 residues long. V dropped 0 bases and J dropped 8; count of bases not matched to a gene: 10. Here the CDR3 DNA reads TGTGCCAGCAGCGTAGGACGGCAGGGGGCAGGGGATGAGCAGTTCTTC. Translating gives CASSVGRQGAGDEQFF.

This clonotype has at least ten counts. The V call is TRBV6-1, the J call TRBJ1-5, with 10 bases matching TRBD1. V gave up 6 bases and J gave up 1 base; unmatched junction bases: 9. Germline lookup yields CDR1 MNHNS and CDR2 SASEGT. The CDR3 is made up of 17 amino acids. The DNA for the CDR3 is TGTGCCAGCAGCGATGGGACAGGGGTCAGAAGCAATCAGCCCCAGCATTTT. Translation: CASSDGTGVRSNQPQHF.

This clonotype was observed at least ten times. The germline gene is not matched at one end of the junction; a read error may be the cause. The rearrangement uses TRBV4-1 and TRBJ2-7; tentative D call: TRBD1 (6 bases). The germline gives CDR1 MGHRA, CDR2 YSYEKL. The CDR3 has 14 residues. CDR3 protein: CASSHARGVYEQYF. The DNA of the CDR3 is TGCGCCAGCAGCCACGCCAGGGGAGTCTACGAGCAATACTTC.

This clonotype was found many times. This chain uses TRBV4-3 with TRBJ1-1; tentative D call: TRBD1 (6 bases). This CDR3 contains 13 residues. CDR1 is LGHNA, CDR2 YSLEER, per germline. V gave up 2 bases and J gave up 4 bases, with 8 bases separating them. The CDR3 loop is CASSQQGSTEAFF. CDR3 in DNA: TGCGCCAGCAGCCAACAGGGGTCCACTGAAGCTTTCTTT.

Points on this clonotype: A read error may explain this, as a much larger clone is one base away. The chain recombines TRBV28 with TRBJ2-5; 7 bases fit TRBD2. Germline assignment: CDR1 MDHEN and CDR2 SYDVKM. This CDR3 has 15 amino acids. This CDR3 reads CAGSLDREAPETQYF. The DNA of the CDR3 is TGTGCCGGCAGTTTGGACCGGGAGGCCCCAGAGACCCAGTACTTC.

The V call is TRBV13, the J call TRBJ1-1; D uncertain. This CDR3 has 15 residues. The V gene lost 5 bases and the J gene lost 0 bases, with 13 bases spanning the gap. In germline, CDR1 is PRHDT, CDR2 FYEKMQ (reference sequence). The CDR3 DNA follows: TGTGCCAGCAGCCCCCACAACGGCGTGAACACTGAAGCTTTCTTT. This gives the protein CASSPHNGVNTEAFF.

In DNA form, the CDR3 reads TGCGCCAGCAGCTGGGACCCGACAGGACTCCAAGAGACCCAGTACTTC. Translation: CASSWDPTGLQETQYF. The V gene is TRBV5-1, the J gene TRBJ2-5, with D possibly TRBD1 on 6 matching bases. The CDR3 is 16 residues long. The germline CDR1 and CDR2 sequences are SGHRS and YFSETQ. V was pared by 3 bases and J by 1 base, with 16 bases between.

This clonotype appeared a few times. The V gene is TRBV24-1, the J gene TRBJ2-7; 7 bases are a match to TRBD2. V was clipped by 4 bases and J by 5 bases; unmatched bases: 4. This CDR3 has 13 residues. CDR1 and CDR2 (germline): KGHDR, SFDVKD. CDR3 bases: TGTGCCACCAGTGAGATGGGAGGGCACGAGCAGTACTTC. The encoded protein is CATSEMGGHEQYF.

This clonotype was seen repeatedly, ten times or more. As DNA, the CDR3 is TGTGCCAGCAGGCCTCTAGGAGGGGGCTATGGGGCCAACGTCCTGACTTTC. Its protein is CASRPLGGGYGANVLTF. The chain is built from TRBV28 and TRBJ2-6; D is possibly TRBD1 (7 bases). The germline gives CDR1 MDHEN, CDR2 SYDVKM. V was cut by 6 bases and J by 3 bases, with 18 bases left in between. There are 17 residues in the CDR3.

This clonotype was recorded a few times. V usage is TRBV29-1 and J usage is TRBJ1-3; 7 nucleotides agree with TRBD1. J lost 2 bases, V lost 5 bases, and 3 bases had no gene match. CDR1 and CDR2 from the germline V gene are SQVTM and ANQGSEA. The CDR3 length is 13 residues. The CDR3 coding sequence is TGCAGCGTTTTGACAGGGACTGGAAACACCATATATTTT. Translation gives CSVLTGTGNTIYF.

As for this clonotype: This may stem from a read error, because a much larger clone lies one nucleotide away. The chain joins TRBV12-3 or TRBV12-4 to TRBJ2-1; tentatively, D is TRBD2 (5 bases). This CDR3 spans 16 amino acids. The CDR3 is CASTPGSHPSYDEQFF. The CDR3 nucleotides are TGTGCCAGCACACCGGGGTCTCATCCTTCCTACGATGAGCAGTTCTTC.

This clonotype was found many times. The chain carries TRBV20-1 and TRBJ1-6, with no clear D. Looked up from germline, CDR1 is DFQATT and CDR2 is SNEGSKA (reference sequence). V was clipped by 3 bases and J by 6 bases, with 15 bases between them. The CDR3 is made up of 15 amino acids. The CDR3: CSARRVMEPNSPLHF. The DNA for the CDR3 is TGCAGTGCTAGGAGGGTCATGGAACCTAATTCACCCCTCCACTTT.

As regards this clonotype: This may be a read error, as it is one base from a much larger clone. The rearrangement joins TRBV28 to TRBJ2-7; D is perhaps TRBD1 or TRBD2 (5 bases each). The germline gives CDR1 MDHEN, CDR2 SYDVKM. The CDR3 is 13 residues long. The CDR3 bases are TGTGTCAGCACCGGGACGGTGACCTACGAGCAGTACTTC. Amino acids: CVSTGTVTYEQYF.

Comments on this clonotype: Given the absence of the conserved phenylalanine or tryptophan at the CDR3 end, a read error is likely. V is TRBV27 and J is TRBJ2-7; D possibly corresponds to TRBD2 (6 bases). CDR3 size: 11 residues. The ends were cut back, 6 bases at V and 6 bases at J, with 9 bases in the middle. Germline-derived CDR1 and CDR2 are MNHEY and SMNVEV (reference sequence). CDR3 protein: CASSQGGEQYL. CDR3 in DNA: TGTGCCAGCAGCCAGGGAGGCGAGCAGTACCTC.

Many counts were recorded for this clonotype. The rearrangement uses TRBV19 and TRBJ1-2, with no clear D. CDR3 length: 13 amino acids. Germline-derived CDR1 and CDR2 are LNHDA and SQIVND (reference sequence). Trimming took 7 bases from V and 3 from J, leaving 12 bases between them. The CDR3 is CASTPDYYYGYTF. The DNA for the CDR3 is TGTGCCAGTACCCCCGACTACTACTATGGCTACACCTTC.

CDR3 sequence (DNA): TGTGCCAGCAGTTACTCGAGGACACCTAATGAAAAACTGTTTTTT. It is translated as CASSYSRTPNEKLFF. V and J are TRBV6-2 or TRBV6-3 and TRBJ1-4; D is perhaps TRBD1 (5 bases). Between the trimmed V and J ends, which lost 0 bases and 3 bases, there was a span of 8 bases. The CDR3 totals 15 residues. The germline gives CDR1 MNHEY, CDR2 SVGEGT.